This TCR beta chain was captured in a study of graft-versus-host responses after intestinal transplantation. Study details: The study gave all recipients anti-thymocyte globulin induction, then tacrolimus and steroids for two to three years. Findings and caveats of the study: GvH clones detected in recipient marrow included some appearing first in ileum or blood.

Note on this clone: Its antigen is unidentified.

Investigators treated the graft tissue so that it released intraepithelial and lamina propria lymphocytes. Germline V lookup: CDR1 SGHTA, CDR2 FQGNSA. This CDR3 spans 14 amino acids. Between the trimmed V and J ends, which lost 0 bases and 0 bases, there was a span of 3 bases. Assay: immunoSEQ multiplex PCR; the TCRdb copy retains only in-frame clones and omits some. The sample shows approximately 17,000 clones, around 82% of them seen only once. Source: ileum tissue, taken 17 days after transplant. The chain has TRBV7-2 and TRBJ1-3; D unclear. The sequence derives from a human patient who received an intestinal transplant, so some T cells may come from the graft donor. The CDR3 nucleotides read TGTGCCAGCAGCTTAGCGAGCTCTGGAAACACCATATATTTT. Amino acids: CASSLASSGNTIYF.